This T cell receptor beta chain was identified during a study of OX40 agonist ivuxolimab in advanced cancers. Notes on the research overall: Ivuxolimab was an agonistic, fully human IgG2 monoclonal antibody directed against OX40 (CD134), a costimulatory receptor. The paper covers the monotherapy dose-escalation part of the phase I ivuxolimab trial, which included N ≈ 50 patients. Of the approximately 50 dose-escalation patients, hepatocellular carcinoma was present in approximately 20, melanoma in roughly 15, renal cell carcinoma in 9 and head and neck cancer in 9. Partial responses occurred in three dose-escalation patients, of whom one had hepatocellular carcinoma and two had cutaneous melanoma. The point of sequencing TCRbeta in the periphery was to test whether ivuxolimab changed TCR sequence diversity and drove clonal T-cell expansion. Intravenous ivuxolimab was administered to patients every 2 weeks at six dose levels: 0.01, 0.1, 0.3, 1.5, 3 and 10 mg/kg. In the dose-escalation cohort, roughly 80% of patients were male, and the mean age was around 60 years, with a range of 23 to 79. Patients were allowed to have had prior anti-PD-1, anti-PD-L1 or anti-CTLA-4 therapy, and 40% of the dose-escalation patients had previously received checkpoint inhibitors. What the research found in general, with its limitations: In the 0.1-3.0 mg/kg groups, partial responders were among the patients with the lowest normalized peripheral clonal expansion, particularly in CD8+ T cells. At doses of 0.1 to 3.0 mg/kg, clonal expansion of both CD4+ and CD8+ T cells in blood was seen between baseline and week 6. Antigen specificity was not determined for the clonally expanded peripheral T cells. Low levels of normalized T-cell clonal expansion were also seen in some nonresponding patients. After ivuxolimab, more expanded clones were found on average in CD8+ T cells than in CD4+ T cells.

V loses 0 bases of germline sequence and J loses 8 bases, and the interval between the two ends is 11 bases. For CDR1 and CDR2, the germline V gene (reference sequence) lists SGHNT and YYREEE. Inclusive of the bounding cysteine and phenylalanine, the CDR3 is 14 residues long. CDR3 DNA is the only sequence kept; it has 42 bases, read in frame from the first base. Genomic DNA was extracted from sorted cells for sequencing of the TCRbeta CDR3 region. The immunoSEQ Assay was used for sequencing of TCRbeta CDR3 regions. TCRdb took this table from immuneACCESS and kept in-frame rearrangements with V and J called. Such tables lack part of the clones; where checked against another copy, unresolved V genes explain under half of the gap, and the rest is unexplained. The sample contains about 93,000 clones, 90% to 95% of them found a single time. 0.4% to 0.55% of the sample is taken by the ten largest. The trial excluded patients who had a history of autoimmune disease or who were on systemic immunosuppression. Peripheral blood for TCR sequencing was collected from all dose cohorts at baseline, on cycle 4 day 1, and on cycle 7 day 1. The samples were drawn from a first-in-human, open-label, multicenter phase I dose-escalation trial of ivuxolimab. Adults with locally advanced or metastatic head and neck squamous cell, hepatocellular, melanoma or renal cell carcinoma were enrolled in the trial. CD4+ and CD8+ T cells were sorted separately from peripheral blood before TCR sequencing.

About this clone itself: Its antigen is currently not known. Base qualities were left out, and no much larger clone turns up one base away.

Recombination connected TRBV5-4 to TRBJ1-4; perhaps TRBD1 is the D gene, with 5 bases matching. The sequences come from CD4+ or CD8+ T cells sorted from blood, collected in a trial of the OX40 agonist ivuxolimab. The receptor's source is an adult with an advanced solid tumor such as melanoma, head and neck, liver or kidney cancer. The CDR3 amino acid sequence is: CASSLDQGEEKLFF. The DNA is TGTGCCAGCAGCTTGGACCAGGGTGAGGAAAAACTGTTTTTT.